This is a list of T cell receptor beta chains from one sample in a study of blood T cell repertoires in COVID-19. Using immunoSEQ multiplex PCR, the repertoire was profiled, and TCRdb retains in-frame clones only, with some absent. The sample includes roughly 80,000 clones, roughly 87% of them seen just once. Material for sequencing was peripheral blood. These receptor sequences come from an elderly man with acute or convalescent COVID-19. Each CDR3 is given without its conserved first and last residue. Fields, in order: D gene, J gene, V gene, CDR3 protein. The D gene is left open where the match is weak.

NA	TRBJ1-4	TRBV7-9	ASSLGEGVSEKLF
TRBD1	TRBJ2-7	TRBV11-3	ASSPSPGQNYEQY
NA	TRBJ2-7	TRBV29-1	SVESSGYEQY
NA	TRBJ1-4	TRBV10-3	AISGGQGVEKLF
TRBD1	TRBJ1-4	TRBV10-3	AIGKTGGNEKLF
TRBD1	TRBJ1-4	TRBV3-1/TRBV3-2	ASSGGQATTTNEKLF
NA	TRBJ1-4	TRBV3-1/TRBV3-2	ASSQEAGNEKLF
NA	TRBJ2-5	TRBV21-1	ASSKGRLAGAQETQY
NA	TRBJ1-1	TRBV3-1/TRBV3-2	ASSPSVPNTEAF
TRBD2	TRBJ2-5	TRBV5-1	ASSLALAGGRQETQY
TRBD1	TRBJ2-7	TRBV6-2/TRBV6-3	ASSRGQGENYEQY
NA	TRBJ1-3	TRBV7-8	ASSPGGGAGNTIY
TRBD1	TRBJ1-6	TRBV20-1	SASLGQDYSPLH
TRBD1	TRBJ1-2	TRBV7-8	ASSPRDRGATYGYT
NA	TRBJ2-7	TRBV29-1	SVDTGSNEQY
TRBD1	TRBJ1-3	TRBV6-1	ASSEAGGRRNTIY
NA	TRBJ2-3	TRBV6-1	ASSEVGRITDTQY
TRBD1	TRBJ1-5	TRBV6-5	ASSFQGGDSNQPQH
NA	TRBJ2-2	TRBV2	ASSGGEIRTGELF
NA	TRBJ1-2	TRBV30	AWSVEGGYT
TRBD1	TRBJ2-1	TRBV7-9	ASSLTGTGSSSYNEQF
TRBD2	TRBJ2-2	TRBV6-2/TRBV6-3	ASSLAGGNTGELF
TRBD1	TRBJ2-1	TRBV5-4	ASSLWTGEAYNEQF
NA	TRBJ1-1	TRBV4-1	ASSPYPWAYTEAF
NA	TRBJ1-5	TRBV30	AWSDRDHQPQH
TRBD2	TRBJ2-5	TRBV6-2/TRBV6-3	ASSWTSGGVGLGTQY
NA	TRBJ1-2	TRBV29-1	SVVGYGYT
NA	TRBJ1-4	TRBV11-2	ASSRGNEKLF
NA	TRBJ1-2	TRBV6-5	ASTDRSNYGYT
TRBD1	TRBJ2-7	TRBV7-9	ASSRRTGGYEQY
NA	TRBJ1-1	TRBV2	ASSEQGGRGTEAF
NA	TRBJ1-2	TRBV5-4	ASSLRSRANGYT
TRBD2	TRBJ2-1	TRBV7-9	ASSLVLAALYNEQF
TRBD1	TRBJ2-5	TRBV3-1/TRBV3-2	ASSQVGRGQETQY
TRBD2	TRBJ2-3	TRBV6-1	ASSDGTKDTQY